This TCR beta chain is from a study of blood T cell repertoires in COVID-19. Study in general: Nucleic acid was either cDNA or gDNA, and it came from T cells, B-cell-depleted T cells, or PBMCs.

Profiling relied on immunoSEQ multiplex PCR, and the TCRdb table lists in-frame clones only, not all of them. The profile shows almost 350,000 clones, about nine tenths of them singletons. Recruits, aged roughly 18 to 89 years, lived in 20 to 30 US areas. Germline-derived CDR1 and CDR2 are SNHLY and FYNNEI. The CDR3 runs to 13 residues. V dropped 6 bases and J dropped 1 base, with 9 bases sitting between them. In its sample, this clone was seen once. The chain links TRBV2 to TRBJ1-1; D call uncertain. This clonotype originated in a woman aged 25 to 39 who had been exposed to COVID-19. Sequencing was carried out using PBMCs or T cells enriched from blood (not recorded which). DNA of the CDR3: TGTGCCAGCAGCGCCCGACAGAACACTGAAGCTTTCTTT. Translated, it gives CASSARQNTEAFF.